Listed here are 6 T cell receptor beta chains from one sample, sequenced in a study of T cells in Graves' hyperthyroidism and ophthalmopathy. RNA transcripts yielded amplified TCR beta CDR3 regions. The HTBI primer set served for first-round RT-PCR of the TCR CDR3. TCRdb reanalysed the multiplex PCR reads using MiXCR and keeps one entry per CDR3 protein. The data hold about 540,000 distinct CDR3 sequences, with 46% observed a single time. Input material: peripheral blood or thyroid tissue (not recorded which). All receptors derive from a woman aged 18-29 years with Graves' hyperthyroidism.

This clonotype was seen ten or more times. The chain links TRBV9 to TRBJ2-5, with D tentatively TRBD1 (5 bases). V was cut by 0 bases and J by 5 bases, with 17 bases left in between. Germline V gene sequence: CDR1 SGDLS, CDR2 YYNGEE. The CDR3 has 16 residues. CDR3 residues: CASSVGSSRATETQYF. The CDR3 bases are TGTGCCAGCAGCGTAGGGTCCAGCAGGGCTACGGAGACCCAGTACTTC.

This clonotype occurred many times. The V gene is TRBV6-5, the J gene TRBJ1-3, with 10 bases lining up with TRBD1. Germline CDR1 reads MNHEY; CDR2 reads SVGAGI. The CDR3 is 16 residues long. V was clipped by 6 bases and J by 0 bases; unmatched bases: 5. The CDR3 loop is CASSRDRGLSGNTIYF. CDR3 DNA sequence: TGTGCCAGCAGCCGGGACAGGGGTCTCTCTGGAAACACCATATATTTT.

CDR3 bases: TGCAGTGCTAGGACAGGGGGTGAAAAACTGTTTTTT. It yields the protein CSARTGGEKLFF. V gene TRBV20-1 combines with J gene TRBJ1-4, with TRBD1 matching over 9 bases. CDR1 and CDR2 (germline): DFQATT, SNEGSKA (reference sequence). The junction had 0 bases not matched to a gene; V was cut back by 3 bases and J by 7 bases. The CDR3 spans 12 residues.

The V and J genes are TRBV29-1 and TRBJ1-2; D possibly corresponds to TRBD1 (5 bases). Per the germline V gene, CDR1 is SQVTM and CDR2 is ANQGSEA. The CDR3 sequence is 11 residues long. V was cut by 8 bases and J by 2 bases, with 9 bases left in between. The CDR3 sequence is CSTGANYGYTF. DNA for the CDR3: TGCAGCACCGGGGCCAACTATGGCTACACCTTC.

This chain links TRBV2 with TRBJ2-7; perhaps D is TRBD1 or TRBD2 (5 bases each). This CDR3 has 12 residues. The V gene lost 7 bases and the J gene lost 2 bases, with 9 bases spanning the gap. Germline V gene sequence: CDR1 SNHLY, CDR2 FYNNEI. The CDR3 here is CASTEGTYEQYF. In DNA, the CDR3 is TGTGCCAGCACCGAGGGGACCTACGAGCAGTACTTC.

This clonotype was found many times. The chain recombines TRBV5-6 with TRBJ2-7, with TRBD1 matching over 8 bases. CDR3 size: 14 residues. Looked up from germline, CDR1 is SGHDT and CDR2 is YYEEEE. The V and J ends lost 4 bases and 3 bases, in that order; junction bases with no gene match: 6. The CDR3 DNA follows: TGTGCCAGCAGCAAGGACAGGGCCCTCTACGAGCAGTACTTC. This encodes CASSKDRALYEQYF.